The source of this T cell receptor beta chain is a study of T cells after yellow fever vaccination. Note on this clonotype: What it binds is not known.

CDR1 and CDR2 (germline): MDHEN, SYDVKM. The CDR3 contains 17 residues. Trimming left V 5 bases short and J 2 bases short, with 19 bases between. General observations from the study: Some clonotypes, a small share, were shared between CD4 and CD8 compartments.

Production of TCR cDNA was by 5'RACE template switching, which also added a universal primer site and UMIs. A single record per CDR3 protein comes from TCRdb applying MiXCR to the 5' RACE reads. The sample records under 200,000 distinct CDR3 sequences, around 7.2% being singletons. The V gene is TRBV28, the J gene TRBJ1-5; no clear D. The sequencing used CD4+ T cells sorted from PBMCs, collected less than 6 days after the first yellow fever vaccination. This receptor was taken from a man younger than 30 who received the YFV17D yellow fever vaccine. The CDR3 region is CASSLRYGLAGNQPQHF. The DNA for the CDR3 is TGTGCCAGCAGTCTCCGGTACGGCCTAGCTGGCAATCAGCCCCAGCATTTT.